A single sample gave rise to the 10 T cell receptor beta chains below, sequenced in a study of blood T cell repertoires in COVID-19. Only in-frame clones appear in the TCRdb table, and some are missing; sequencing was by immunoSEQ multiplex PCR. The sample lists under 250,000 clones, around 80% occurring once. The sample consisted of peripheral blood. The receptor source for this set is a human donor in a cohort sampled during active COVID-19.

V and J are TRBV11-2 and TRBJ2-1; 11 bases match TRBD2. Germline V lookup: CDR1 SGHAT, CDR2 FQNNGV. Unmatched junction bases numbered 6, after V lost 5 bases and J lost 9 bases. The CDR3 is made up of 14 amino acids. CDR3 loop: CASSSSGRASEQFF. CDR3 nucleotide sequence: TGTGCCAGCAGCAGTAGCGGGAGGGCCTCTGAGCAGTTCTTC.

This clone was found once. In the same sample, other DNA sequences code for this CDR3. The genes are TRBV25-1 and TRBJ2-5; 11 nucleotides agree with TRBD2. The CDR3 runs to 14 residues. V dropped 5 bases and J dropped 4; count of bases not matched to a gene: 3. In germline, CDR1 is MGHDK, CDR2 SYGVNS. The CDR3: CASSRTSGRETQYF. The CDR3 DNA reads TGTGCCAGCAGTAGAACTAGCGGGAGAGAGACCCAGTACTTC.

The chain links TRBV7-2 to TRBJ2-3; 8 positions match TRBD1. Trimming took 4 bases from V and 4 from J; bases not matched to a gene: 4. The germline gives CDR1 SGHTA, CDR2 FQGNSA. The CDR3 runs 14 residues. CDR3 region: CASSYGQGPDTQYF. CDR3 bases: TGTGCCAGCAGCTACGGACAGGGTCCAGATACGCAGTATTTT.

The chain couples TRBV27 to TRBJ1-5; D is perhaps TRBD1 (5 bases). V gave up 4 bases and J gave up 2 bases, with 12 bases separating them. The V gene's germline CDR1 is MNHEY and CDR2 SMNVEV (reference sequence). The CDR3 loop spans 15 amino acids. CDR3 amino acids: CASSWAGGGNQPQHF. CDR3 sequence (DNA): TGTGCCAGCAGTTGGGCGGGGGGGGGCAATCAGCCCCAGCATTTT.

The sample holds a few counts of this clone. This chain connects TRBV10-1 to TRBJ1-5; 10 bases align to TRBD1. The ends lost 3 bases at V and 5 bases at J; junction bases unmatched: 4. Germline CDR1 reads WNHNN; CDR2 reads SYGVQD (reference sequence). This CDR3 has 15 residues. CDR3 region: CASSDGTGVDQPQHF. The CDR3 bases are TGCGCCAGCAGTGACGGGACAGGGGTTGATCAGCCCCAGCATTTT.

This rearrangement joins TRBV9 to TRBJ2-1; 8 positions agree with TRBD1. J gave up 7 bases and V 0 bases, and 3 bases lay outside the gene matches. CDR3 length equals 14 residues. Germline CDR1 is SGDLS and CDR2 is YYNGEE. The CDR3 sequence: CASSVGTGSNEQFF. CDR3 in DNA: TGTGCCAGCAGCGTAGGGACAGGGTCTAATGAGCAGTTCTTC.

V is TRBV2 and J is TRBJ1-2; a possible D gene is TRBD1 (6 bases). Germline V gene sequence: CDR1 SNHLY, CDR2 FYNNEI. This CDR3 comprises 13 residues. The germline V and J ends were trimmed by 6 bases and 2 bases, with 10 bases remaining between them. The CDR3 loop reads CASSRTDNYGYTF. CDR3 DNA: TGTGCCAGCAGCAGGACAGACAACTATGGCTACACCTTC.

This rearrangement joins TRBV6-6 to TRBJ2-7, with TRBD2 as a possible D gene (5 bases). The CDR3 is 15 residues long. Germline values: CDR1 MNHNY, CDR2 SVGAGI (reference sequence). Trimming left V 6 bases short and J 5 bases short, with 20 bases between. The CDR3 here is CASRGGLAGVHEQYF. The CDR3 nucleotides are TGTGCCAGCAGAGGAGGACTGGCGGGCGTGCACGAGCAGTACTTC.

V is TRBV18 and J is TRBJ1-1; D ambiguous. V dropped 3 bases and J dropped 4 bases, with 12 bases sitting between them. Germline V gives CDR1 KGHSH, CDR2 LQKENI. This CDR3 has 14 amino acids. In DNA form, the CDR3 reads TGTGCCAGCTCACCTGCGAGTAAAACCACTGAAGCTTTCTTT. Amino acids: CASSPASKTTEAFF.

CDR3 region: CASKRLGVRVETQYF. CDR3 DNA: TGTGCCAGCAAGAGGTTAGGGGTTAGAGTAGAGACCCAGTACTTC. The gene calls are TRBV2 and TRBJ2-5; TRBD1 might be the D (5 bases). Germline CDR1 is SNHLY and CDR2 is FYNNEI. V was pared by 7 bases and J by 4 bases, with 19 bases between. The CDR3 runs to 15 residues.